This entry lists 10 T cell receptor beta chains sequenced from one sample in a study of CXCR3-negative and CXCR3-positive naive CD8 T cells. The method, 5' RACE with UMI labels, was used to prepare the TRB cDNA libraries. TCRdb reprocessed the 5' RACE reads; each CDR3 protein has one entry and no DNA is given. Reported are roughly 120,000 distinct CDR3 sequences; the ten largest clones contain about 0.54%. Study-level results: For CXCR3-positive naive cells, TRB CDR3s were more hydrophobic than those of CXCR3-negative naive cells.

Which antigens these TCRs recognize remains unknown. Sequenced: naive CXCR3+ CD8+ T cells from blood. The subset was: CD45RO-CCR7+CD27+CD95- naive CD8+ T cells expressing CXCR3 (TNR3+). Receptors originate from a human donor in good health. Some clones in this sample may be carry-over from other donors' samples.

J is TRBJ1-1 and V is TRBV19; absent DNA, TCRdb's TRBD1 call cannot be checked. The CDR3 loop spans 14 amino acids. The germline V gene has CDR1 LNHDA and CDR2 SQIVND (reference sequence). The CDR3 reads CASSIRQLNTEAFF.

The V gene is TRBV12-3 or TRBV12-4, the J gene TRBJ2-7. The CDR3 extends over 13 amino acids. CDR3 sequence: CASSHGNSYEQYF.

This rearrangement joins TRBV29-1 to TRBJ2-1; the TRBD2 assignment by TCRdb is unverifiable without DNA. Germline V CDR1 and CDR2: SQVTM, ANQGSEA. CDR3 length: 14 amino acids. This CDR3 reads CSAAGSEIKVEQFF.

This chain links TRBV5-1 with TRBJ2-3; checking the TCRdb D call of TRBD1 is not possible without DNA. In germline, CDR1 is SGHRS, CDR2 YFSETQ. The CDR3 covers 16 residues. The CDR3 protein is CASSPAGTGLTDTQYF.

The chain links TRBV28 to TRBJ2-7. Germline V gene sequence: CDR1 MDHEN, CDR2 SYDVKM. The CDR3 is 11 residues long. The chain's CDR3 is CASSLMYEQYF. Combining the CDR3 with reference TRBV28 and TRBJ2-7 gives the whole variable domain DVKVTQSSRYLVKRTGEKVFLECVQDMDHENMFWYRQDPGLGLRLIYFSYDVKMKEKGDIPEGYSVSREKKERFSLILESASTNQTSMYLCASSLMYEQYFGPGTRLTVT.

The chain has TRBV12-3 or TRBV12-4 and TRBJ1-1. This CDR3 has 12 residues. The CDR3 loop reads CASSPTIAEAFF.

The chain recombines TRBV21-1 with TRBJ2-7; TCRdb returns TRBD2, unconfirmable since there is no DNA. TRBV21-1 is reported as a pseudogene. The CDR3 contains 12 residues. CDR3 amino acids: CASRGRSDEQYF.

This chain uses TRBV6-5 with TRBJ2-7; TCRdb indicates TRBD2, and absent DNA this call remains unverified. The CDR3 extends over 16 amino acids. The germline CDR1 and CDR2 sequences are MNHEY and SVGAGI. CDR3 amino acids: CASSYSGGGVPYEQYF.

CDR3 in amino acids: CSARDPDRANYEQYF. The V gene is TRBV20-1, the J gene TRBJ2-7; TCRdb's assignment of TRBD1 cannot be checked, as there is no DNA. CDR3 size: 15 residues. CDR1 DFQATT and CDR2 SNEGSKA come from the germline V gene (reference sequence).

This chain uses TRBV29-1 with TRBJ2-3; TCRdb indicates TRBD2, and absent DNA this call remains unverified. This CDR3 spans 12 amino acids. Germline CDR1 reads SQVTM; CDR2 reads ANQGSEA. CDR3 amino acids: CSVTRTDNTQYF.